This record covers a single T cell receptor (beta chain). The data stem from a study of control samples from healthy donors and cancer patients. Sequenced by immunoSEQ multiplex PCR; TCRdb stores in-frame clones only, minus some. This sample has about 170,000 clones, with almost 90% found just once. J gave up 10 bases and V 0 bases, and 4 bases lay outside the gene matches. Germline V gives CDR1 MNHEY, CDR2 SMNVEV (reference sequence). This CDR3 region has 15 residues. This receptor was taken from a young woman in good health. The sequenced sample was blood. This chain links TRBV27 with TRBJ1-6; 9 nucleotides align to TRBD1. The CDR3 DNA sequence: TGTGCCAGCAGTTTATCGACAGGGGGAGGATCACCCCTCCACTTT. This gives the protein CASSLSTGGGSPLHF.